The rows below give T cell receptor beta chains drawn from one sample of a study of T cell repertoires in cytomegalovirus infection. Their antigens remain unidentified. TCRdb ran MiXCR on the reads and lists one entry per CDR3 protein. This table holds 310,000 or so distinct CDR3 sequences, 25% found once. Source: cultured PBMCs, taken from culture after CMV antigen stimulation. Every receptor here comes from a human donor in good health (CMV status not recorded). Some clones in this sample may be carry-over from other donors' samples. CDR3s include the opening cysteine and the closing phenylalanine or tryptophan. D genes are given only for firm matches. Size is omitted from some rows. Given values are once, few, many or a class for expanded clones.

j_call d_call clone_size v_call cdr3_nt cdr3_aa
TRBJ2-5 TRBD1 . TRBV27 TGTGCCAGCAGTGCGTCCTACAGGGGAGAGACCCAGTACTTC CASSASYRGETQYF
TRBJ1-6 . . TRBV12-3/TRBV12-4 TGTGCCAGCAGTTTCGAGGATTCACCCCTCCACTTT CASSFEDSPLHF
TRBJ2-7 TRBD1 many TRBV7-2 TGTGCCAGCAAAACGGGACAGTCCTACGAGCAGTACTTC CASKTGQSYEQYF
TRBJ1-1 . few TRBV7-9 TGTGCCAGCAGCTCGGCGGGCGCTGAAGCTTTCTTT CASSSAGAEAFF
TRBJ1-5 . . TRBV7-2 TGTGCCAGCAGCATACCCCGCCAACCCCAGCATTTT CASSIPRQPQHF
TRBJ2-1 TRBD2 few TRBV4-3 TGCGCCAGCAGCCATGGACTAGCGGAGATCTACAATGAGCAGTTCTTC CASSHGLAEIYNEQFF
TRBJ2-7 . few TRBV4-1 TGCGCCAGCAGCCAAAGAGATGACGGACACTACGAGCAGTACTTC CASSQRDDGHYEQYF
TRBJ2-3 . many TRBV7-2 TGTGCCAGCAGCTCCCGGGACACTAGCACAGATACGCAGTATTTT CASSSRDTSTDTQYF
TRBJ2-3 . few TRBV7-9 TGTGCCAGCAGCTCCCAAGCGAGGGCGGCAGATACGCAGTATTTT CASSSQARAADTQYF
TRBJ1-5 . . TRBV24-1 TGTGCCACCGCCTCTGCGGGTCAGCCCCAGCATTTT CATASAGQPQHF
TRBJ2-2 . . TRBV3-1 TGTGCCAGCAGCCCGAAGGGAATCGGGGAGCTGTTTTTT CASSPKGIGELFF
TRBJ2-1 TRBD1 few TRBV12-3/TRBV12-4 TGTGCCAGCAGTTTAGGGGACAGGGGTAATGAGCAGTTCTTC CASSLGDRGNEQFF
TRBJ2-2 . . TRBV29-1 TGCAGCGTTGAAGCCGGGAACACCGGGGAGCTGTTTTTT CSVEAGNTGELFF
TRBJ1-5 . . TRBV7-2 TGTGCCAGCAGCTTAAACGCACAGGGACTAAGGCAGCCCCAGCATTTT CASSLNAQGLRQPQHF
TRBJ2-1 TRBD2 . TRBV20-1 TGCAGTGCCACAAACCCCACGGGAGGGCCCTTGGATGAGCAGTTCTTC CSATNPTGGPLDEQFF
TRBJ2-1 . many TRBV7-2 TGTGCCAGCAGCCGGGACTTCGCGTCGTACAATGAGCAGTTCTTC CASSRDFASYNEQFF
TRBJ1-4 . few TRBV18 TGTGCCAGCTCACCGGCCCCGCCGGGGGGAAAACTGTTTTTT CASSPAPPGGKLFF
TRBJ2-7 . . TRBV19 TGTGCCAGTAACCACCCGGGCCTCGGCGAGCAGTACTTC CASNHPGLGEQYF
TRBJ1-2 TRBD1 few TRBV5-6 TGTGCCAGCAGTCATCAGGGGGCGAGCATTTATGGCTACACCTTC CASSHQGASIYGYTF
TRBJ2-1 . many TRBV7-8 TGTGCCAGCAGCCTGACCGGGGAGTCCTACAATGAGCAGTTCTTC CASSLTGESYNEQFF
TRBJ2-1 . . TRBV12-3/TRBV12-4 TGTGCCAGCGGGGGGAGGGGGCGATCCTACAATGAGCAGTTCTTC CASGGRGRSYNEQFF
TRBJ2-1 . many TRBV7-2 TGTGCCAGCAGCTTCAATGGGGGGGGGGCCTTCAATGAGCAGTTCTTC CASSFNGGGAFNEQFF
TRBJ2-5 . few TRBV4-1 TGCGCCAGCAGCCAAGTAAACAGATACGAGACCCAGTACTTC CASSQVNRYETQYF
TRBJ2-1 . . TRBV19 TGTGCCAGTAGTATCAGTATTTACAATGAGCAGTTCTTC CASSISIYNEQFF
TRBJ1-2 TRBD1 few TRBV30 TGTGCCTGGAGTGCGGGACAGGGGATTGGCTACACCTTC CAWSAGQGIGYTF
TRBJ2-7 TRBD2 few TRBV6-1 TGTGCCAGCAGTTCGGGACTAGCGGGTACCTACGAGCAGTACTTC CASSSGLAGTYEQYF
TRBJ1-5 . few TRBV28 TGTGCCAGCAGTTTGAGGACCCATAGCAATCAGCCCCAGCATTTT CASSLRTHSNQPQHF
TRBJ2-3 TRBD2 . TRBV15 TGTGCCACCAGCAGAGGGACTAGCGGGAGAGGAAGCACAGATACGCAGTATTTT CATSRGTSGRGSTDTQYF
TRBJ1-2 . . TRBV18 TGTGCCAGCTCACCCACCTCGGGCAGGGGCGGCTATGGCTACACCTTC CASSPTSGRGGYGYTF
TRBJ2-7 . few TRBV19 TGTGCCAGTAGTGCGGACATACCCTACGAGCAGTACTTC CASSADIPYEQYF
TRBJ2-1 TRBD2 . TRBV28 TGTGCCAGCAGTCCGACTAGCGGGAGGGTATACAATGAGCAGTTCTTC CASSPTSGRVYNEQFF
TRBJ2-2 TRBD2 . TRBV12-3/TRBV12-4 TGTGCCAGCAGGAGGACTAGCGCCGGGGAGCTGTTTTTT CASRRTSAGELFF
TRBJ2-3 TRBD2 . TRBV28 TGTGCCAGCAAAGAGGGCGGGAGGACAGATACGCAGTATTTT CASKEGGRTDTQYF
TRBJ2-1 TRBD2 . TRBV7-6 TGTGCCAGCAGCTCTGGGGGCGTAGCGGGAAACTACAATGAGCAGTTCTTC CASSSGGVAGNYNEQFF
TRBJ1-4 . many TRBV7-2 TGTGCCAGCAGCTTTGGCACTGTGAGTGAAAAACTGTTTTTT CASSFGTVSEKLFF
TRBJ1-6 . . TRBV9 TGTGCCAGCAGCGTAGACAGAACCTATAATTCACCCCTCCACTTT CASSVDRTYNSPLHF
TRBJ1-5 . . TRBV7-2 TGTGCCAGCAGCAATCGCGACAGGCTTCAGCCCCAGCATTTT CASSNRDRLQPQHF